What follows are 15 T cell receptor beta chains derived from one specimen sequenced in a study of human T cells and chemical hapten exposure. Time point in this sample: patch test 2, 6 weeks after DPC sensitization. As to treatment: therapeutic diphenylcyclopropenone sensitization with weekly scalp DPC. TCRdb reanalysed the RACE reads using MiXCR and keeps one entry per CDR3 protein. The sample lists around 360,000 distinct CDR3 sequences, about 6% occurring once. Sequenced material: whole blood, taken in connection with sensitization to the hapten diphenylcyclopropenone (DPC). These receptors all come from a woman aged 18-30 years with alopecia areata. Some clones in this sample may be carry-over from other donors' samples.

This clonotype was counted many times. The chain carries TRBV5-1 and TRBJ1-5; 10 positions agree with TRBD1. There are 15 residues in the CDR3. The germline V gene has CDR1 SGHRS and CDR2 YFSETQ. With V trimmed by 4 bases and J by 3 bases, 4 bases remained unmatched. CDR3 DNA sequence: TGCGCCAGCAGCCCGACAGGGGGCGTCAATCAGCCCCAGCATTTT. Amino acids: CASSPTGGVNQPQHF.

V usage is TRBV7-9 and J usage is TRBJ2-3; possible D gene TRBD2, 5 bases. The CDR3 has 15 residues. Between the trimmed V and J ends, which lost 2 bases and 2 bases, there was a span of 11 bases. CDR1 is SEHNR and CDR2 is FQNEAQ in the germline V gene (reference sequence). The CDR3: CASSLSSDTTDTQYF. The CDR3 DNA sequence: TGTGCCAGCAGCTTAAGTAGCGACACCACAGATACGCAGTATTTT.

The chain combines TRBV4-3 with TRBJ1-3, with D possibly TRBD1 on 6 matching bases. The CDR3 totals 16 residues. Trimming took 0 bases from V and 4 from J, leaving 13 bases between them. Germline assignment: CDR1 LGHNA and CDR2 YSLEER. CDR3 residues: CASSQEGGLRGNTIYF. CDR3 sequence (DNA): TGCGCCAGCAGCCAAGAGGGGGGGCTGAGGGGAAACACCATATATTTT.

This clonotype was found many times. The chain recombines TRBV4-3 with TRBJ1-1; D is ambiguous. V dropped 4 bases and J dropped 11 bases, with 17 bases sitting between them. The CDR3 covers 13 residues. Germline V gene sequence: CDR1 LGHNA, CDR2 YSLEER. DNA for the CDR3: TGCGCCAGCAGCCTAAGAGGCGGAGAAAGGGCTTTCTTT. This sequence encodes CASSLRGGERAFF.

A single count supports this clonotype. The rearrangement uses TRBV5-1 and TRBJ2-3, with TRBD2 matching over 8 bases. Trimming cost V 4 bases and J 5 bases; bases outside gene matches: 9. Germline values: CDR1 SGHRS, CDR2 YFSETQ. The CDR3 consists of 15 residues. The CDR3 region has the DNA TGCGCCAGCAGCCGGTTTAGCGGGGAATTAGATACGCAGTATTTT. This sequence encodes CASSRFSGELDTQYF.

This clonotype was seen many times. Here the CDR3 reads CASSPGWTGMNTEAFF. The CDR3 DNA reads TGTGCCAGCAGTCCCGGGTGGACAGGGATGAACACTGAAGCTTTCTTT. The chain employs TRBV6-1 and TRBJ1-1; 8 nucleotides agree with TRBD1. V was pared by 5 bases and J by 0 bases, with 8 bases of the junction left unmatched. Germline V gene data show CDR1 as MNHNS and CDR2 as SASEGT. The CDR3 is 16 amino acids.

This clonotype was observed at least ten times. The gene calls are TRBV6-1 and TRBJ2-3; D gene unclear. V was shortened by 7 bases and J by 0 bases, with 29 bases between the two germline ends. Per germline, CDR1 MNHNS and CDR2 SASEGT. This CDR3 spans 20 amino acids. This CDR3 is CASTYTGHLLGTPSTDTQYF. DNA for the CDR3: TGTGCCAGCACCTACACTGGCCACCTCTTGGGTACACCAAGCACAGATACGCAGTATTTT.

The chain joins TRBV29-1 to TRBJ2-3, with D perhaps TRBD2 (5 bases). Per germline, CDR1 SQVTM and CDR2 ANQGSEA. The CDR3 length is 14 residues. The V end lost 4 bases, the J end lost 0 bases, and 11 bases lay between the germline ends. The CDR3 coding sequence is TGCAGCGTTGGAGGGCAGGCGAGCACAGATACGCAGTATTTT. Translation: CSVGGQASTDTQYF.

This clonotype occurred many times. The chain carries TRBV28 and TRBJ2-7; tentatively, D is TRBD2 (6 bases). This CDR3 region has 13 residues. Trimming pared 6 bases from V and 6 bases from J, leaving 15 bases between. In germline, CDR1 is MDHEN, CDR2 SYDVKM. CDR3: CASSRGAASEQYF. The CDR3 bases are TGTGCCAGCAGCCGCGGGGCGGCCTCCGAGCAGTACTTC.

The genes are TRBV6-5 and TRBJ2-1; 7 bases fit TRBD2. The ends lost 2 bases at V and 0 bases at J; junction bases unmatched: 4. The CDR3 length is 16 residues. Germline V CDR1 and CDR2: MNHEY, SVGAGI. CDR3 sequence (DNA): TGTGCCAGCAGTTACGCAGCGGGGAGCTCCTACAATGAGCAGTTCTTC. It encodes CASSYAAGSSYNEQFF.

This clonotype appeared a few times. The chain employs TRBV7-2 and TRBJ2-3, with 8 positions matching TRBD2. CDR3 length: 15 amino acids. Germline CDR1 reads SGHTA; CDR2 reads FQGNSA. The ends lost 7 bases at V and 1 base at J; junction bases unmatched: 7. The CDR3 protein is CASKFSAGGTDTQYF. CDR3 bases: TGTGCCAGCAAATTTTCAGCGGGGGGCACAGATACGCAGTATTTT.

The chain carries TRBV5-1 and TRBJ2-3; TRBD2 matches at 7 bases. J was trimmed by 4 bases and V by 2 bases; bases with no gene match: 4. Germline CDR1 is SGHRS and CDR2 is YFSETQ. The CDR3 has 14 amino acids. CDR3: CASSFTSDADTQYF. The CDR3 DNA is TGCGCCAGCAGCTTTACTAGCGACGCAGATACGCAGTATTTT.

The V gene is TRBV10-3, the J gene TRBJ2-7, with 13 bases lining up with TRBD2. The trim removed 5 bases at V and 2 bases at J, leaving 6 bases unmatched. The CDR3 runs 16 residues. In germline, CDR1 is ENHRY, CDR2 SYGVKD. CDR3 nucleotide sequence: TGTGCCATCAGTTCAGGAGGGACTAGCGGGGCCTACGAGCAGTACTTC. Protein product: CAISSGGTSGAYEQYF.

This clonotype was seen a few times. The gene calls are TRBV24-1 and TRBJ2-7; D remains ambiguous. With 7 bases removed from V and 0 bases from J, the gap between germline ends came to 12 bases. This CDR3 has 14 amino acids. Per the germline V gene, CDR1 is KGHDR and CDR2 is SFDVKD. CDR3 amino acids: CATSTGLRSYEQYF. The CDR3 DNA follows: TGTGCCACCAGCACCGGGCTCCGCTCCTACGAGCAGTACTTC.

This CDR3 is CATTLQQGNQPQHF. Written as DNA, the CDR3 is TGTGCCACTACACTCCAACAGGGTAATCAGCCCCAGCATTTT. V is TRBV6-2 or TRBV6-3 and J is TRBJ1-5; weak D call: TRBD1 (6 bases). The CDR3 is made up of 14 amino acids. Germline CDR1 MNHEY, CDR2 SVGEGT. Trimming left V 10 bases short and J 4 bases short, with 17 bases between.